A single sample gave rise to the 8 T cell receptor beta chains below, sequenced in a study of OX40 agonist ivuxolimab in advanced cancers. Here immunoSEQ multiplex PCR was the method, and the copy in TCRdb shows in-frame clones only, minus some. The table shows tens of thousands of clones, with 91% occurring only once. The specimen was CD4+ or CD8+ T cells sorted from blood, collected in a trial of the OX40 agonist ivuxolimab. The origin of the receptors is an adult with an advanced solid tumor such as melanoma, head and neck, liver or kidney cancer.

The chain recombines TRBV28 with TRBJ2-5, with D hard to call. V shed 6 bases and J shed 5 bases, with 13 bases lying between them. The CDR3 sequence is 13 residues long. Germline V gene lookup returns CDR1 MDHEN and CDR2 SYDVKM. CDR3 sequence (DNA): TGTGCCAGCAGGACGGCGTCAGTGGAGACCCAGTACTTC. It codes for CASRTASVETQYF.

The chain has TRBV6-6 and TRBJ2-2; D is unclear. CDR3 length equals 15 residues. V lost 2 bases and J lost 1, with 8 bases in between. Looked up from germline, CDR1 is MNHNY and CDR2 is SVGAGI (reference sequence). CDR3 in DNA: TGTGCCAGCAGTTACGGTGGCGGGAACACCGGGGAGCTGTTTTTT. Translated, it gives CASSYGGGNTGELFF.

This clone was observed once. The chain carries TRBV6-6 and TRBJ2-3; D is perhaps TRBD2 (6 bases). The germline V gene encodes CDR1 MNHNY and CDR2 SVGAGI (reference sequence). Trimming took 2 bases from V and 4 from J, leaving 16 bases between them. This CDR3 comprises 16 residues. CDR3 coding DNA: TGTGCCAGCAGTTACGGAACTGGCGGGACCGCAGATACGCAGTATTTT. Protein product: CASSYGTGGTADTQYF.

The chain is built from TRBV9 and TRBJ1-6, with D tentatively TRBD1 (5 bases). The CDR3 has 17 residues. V shed 3 bases and J shed 10 bases, with 23 bases lying between them. The germline gives CDR1 SGDLS, CDR2 YYNGEE. The CDR3 coding sequence is TGTGCCAGCAGCGCCGCGGGACGCGGGAGGAGGGAGTCACCCCTCCACTTT. This translates into CASSAAGRGRRESPLHF.

The chain links TRBV27 to TRBJ1-1, with 8 bases identical to TRBD1. Looked up from germline, CDR1 is MNHEY and CDR2 is SMNVEV (reference sequence). With V trimmed by 6 bases and J by 5 bases, 8 bases remained unmatched. This CDR3 comprises 14 residues. Here the CDR3 DNA reads TGTGCCAGCAGGCCCCAGGGGGCGATTACTGAAGCTTTCTTT. This sequence encodes CASRPQGAITEAFF.

The rearrangement joins TRBV7-2 to TRBJ2-1, with TRBD2 matching 9 bases. The CDR3 loop spans 16 amino acids. The germline gives CDR1 SGHTA, CDR2 FQGNSA. The junction had 8 bases not matched to a gene; V was cut back by 3 bases and J by 5 bases. CDR3 coding DNA: TGTGCCAGCAGCTTTAGTGTGGCTAGCGGGGACAATGAGCAGTTCTTC. Protein product: CASSFSVASGDNEQFF.

The chain couples TRBV7-8 to TRBJ2-1; 8 nucleotides line up with TRBD2. Germline loops: CDR1 SGHVS, CDR2 FQNEAQ. CDR3 length: 17 amino acids. With 5 bases clipped from V and 6 bases from J, the junction kept 15 bases outside the gene matches. In DNA form, the CDR3 reads TGTGCCAGCAGCACAGTCGGGGGGGGGATAGTAGGCAATGAGCAGTTCTTC. It translates to CASSTVGGGIVGNEQFF.

The chain joins TRBV28 to TRBJ2-7, with D possibly TRBD1 on 7 matching bases. CDR1 and CDR2 from the germline V gene are MDHEN and SYDVKM. The CDR3 runs 12 residues. Deletions cut 6 bases from V and 10 bases from J, with 16 bases between. The CDR3 sequence is CASSRTGLQQYF. CDR3 DNA sequence: TGTGCCAGCAGCCGGACAGGACTACAACAGTACTTC.